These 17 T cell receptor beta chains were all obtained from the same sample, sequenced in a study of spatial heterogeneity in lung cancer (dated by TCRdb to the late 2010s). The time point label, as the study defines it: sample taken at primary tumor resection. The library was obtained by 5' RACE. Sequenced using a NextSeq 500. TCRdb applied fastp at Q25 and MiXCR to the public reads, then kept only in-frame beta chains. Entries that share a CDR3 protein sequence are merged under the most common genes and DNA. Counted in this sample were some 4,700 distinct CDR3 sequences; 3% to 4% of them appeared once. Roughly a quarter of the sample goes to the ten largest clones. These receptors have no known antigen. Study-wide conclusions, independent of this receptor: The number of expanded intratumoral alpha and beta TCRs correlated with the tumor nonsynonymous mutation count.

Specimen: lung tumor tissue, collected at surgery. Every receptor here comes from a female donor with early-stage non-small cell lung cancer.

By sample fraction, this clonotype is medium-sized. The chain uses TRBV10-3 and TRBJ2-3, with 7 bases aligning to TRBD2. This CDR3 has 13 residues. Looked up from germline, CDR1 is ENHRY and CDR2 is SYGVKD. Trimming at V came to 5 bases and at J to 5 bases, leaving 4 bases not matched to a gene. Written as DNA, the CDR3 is TGTGCCATCAGTAGGGAGGGGCGAGATACGCAGTATTTT. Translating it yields CAISREGRDTQYF.

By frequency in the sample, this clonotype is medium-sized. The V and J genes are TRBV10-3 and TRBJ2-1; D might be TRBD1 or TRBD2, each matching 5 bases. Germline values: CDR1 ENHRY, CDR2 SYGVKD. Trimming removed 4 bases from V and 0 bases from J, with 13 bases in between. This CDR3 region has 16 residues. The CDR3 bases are TGTGCCATCAGTGGTGGGACGGAACGCTCCTACAATGAGCAGTTCTTC. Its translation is CAISGGTERSYNEQFF.

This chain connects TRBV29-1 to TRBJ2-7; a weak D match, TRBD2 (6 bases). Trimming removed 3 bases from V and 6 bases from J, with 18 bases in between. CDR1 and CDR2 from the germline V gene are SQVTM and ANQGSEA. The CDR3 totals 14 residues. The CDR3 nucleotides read TGCAGCGTTGACCCCCTCGGAGGGGCGGGCGAGCAGTACTTC. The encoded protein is CSVDPLGGAGEQYF.

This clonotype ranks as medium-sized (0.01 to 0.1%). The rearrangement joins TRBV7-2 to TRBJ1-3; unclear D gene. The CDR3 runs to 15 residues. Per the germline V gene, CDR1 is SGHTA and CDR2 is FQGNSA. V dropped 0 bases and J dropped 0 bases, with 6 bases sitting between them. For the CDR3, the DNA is TGTGCCAGCAGCTTAGCGGTAGACTCTGGAAACACCATATATTTT. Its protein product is CASSLAVDSGNTIYF.

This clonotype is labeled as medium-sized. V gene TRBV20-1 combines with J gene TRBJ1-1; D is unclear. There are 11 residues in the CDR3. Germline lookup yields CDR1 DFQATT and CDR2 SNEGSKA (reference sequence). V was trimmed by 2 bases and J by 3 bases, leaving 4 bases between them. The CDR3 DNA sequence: TGCAGTGCTAGACCCTACACTGAAGCTTTCTTT. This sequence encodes CSARPYTEAFF.

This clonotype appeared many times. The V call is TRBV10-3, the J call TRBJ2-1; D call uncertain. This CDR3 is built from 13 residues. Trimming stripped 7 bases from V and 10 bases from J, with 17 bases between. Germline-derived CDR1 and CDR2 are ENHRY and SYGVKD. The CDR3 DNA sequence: TGTGCCATCACAACCGTGGGGTTAGGCGAGCAGTTCTTC. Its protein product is CAITTVGLGEQFF.

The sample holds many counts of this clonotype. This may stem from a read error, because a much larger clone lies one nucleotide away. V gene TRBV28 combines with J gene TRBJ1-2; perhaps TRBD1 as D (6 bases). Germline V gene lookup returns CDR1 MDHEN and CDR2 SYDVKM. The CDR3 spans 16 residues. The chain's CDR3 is CASSFPPGAEGYGYNF. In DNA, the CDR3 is TGTGCCAGCAGTTTCCCCCCGGGGGCGGAGGGCTATGGCTACAACTTC.

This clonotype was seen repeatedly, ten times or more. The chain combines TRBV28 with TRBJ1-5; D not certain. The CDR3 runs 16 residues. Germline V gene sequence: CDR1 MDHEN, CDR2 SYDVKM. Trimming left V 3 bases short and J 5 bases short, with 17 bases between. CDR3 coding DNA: TGTGCCAGCAGTTTCCGGGTTCGACTAACGGATCAGCCCCAGCATTTT. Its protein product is CASSFRVRLTDQPQHF.

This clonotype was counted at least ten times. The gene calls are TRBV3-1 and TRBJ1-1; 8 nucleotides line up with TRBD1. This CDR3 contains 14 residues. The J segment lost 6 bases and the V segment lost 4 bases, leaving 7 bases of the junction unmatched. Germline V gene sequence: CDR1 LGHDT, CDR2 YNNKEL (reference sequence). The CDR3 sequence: CASSLSDRVAEAFF. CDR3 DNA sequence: TGTGCCAGCAGCCTGTCGGACAGGGTGGCTGAAGCTTTCTTT.

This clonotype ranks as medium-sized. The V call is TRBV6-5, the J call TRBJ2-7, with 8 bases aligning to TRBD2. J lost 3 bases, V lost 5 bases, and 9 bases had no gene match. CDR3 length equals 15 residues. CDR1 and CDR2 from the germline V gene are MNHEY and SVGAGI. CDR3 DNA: TGTGCCAGCAGTGCGAGCGGGAGAGGGGTCTACGAGCAGTACTTC. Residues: CASSASGRGVYEQYF.

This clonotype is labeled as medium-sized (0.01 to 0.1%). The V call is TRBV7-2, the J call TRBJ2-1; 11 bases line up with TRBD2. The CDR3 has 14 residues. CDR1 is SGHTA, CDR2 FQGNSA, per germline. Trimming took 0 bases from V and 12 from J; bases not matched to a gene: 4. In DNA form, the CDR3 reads TGTGCCAGCAGCTTAGCTAGCGGGGGGGGTAGGCAGTTCTTC. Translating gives CASSLASGGGRQFF.

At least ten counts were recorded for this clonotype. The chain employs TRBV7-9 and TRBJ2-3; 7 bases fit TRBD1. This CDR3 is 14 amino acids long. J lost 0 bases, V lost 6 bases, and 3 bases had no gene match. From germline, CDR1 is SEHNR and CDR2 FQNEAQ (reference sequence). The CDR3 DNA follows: TGTGCCAGCAGTTTACAGGGGAGCACAGATACGCAGTATTTT. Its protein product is CASSLQGSTDTQYF.

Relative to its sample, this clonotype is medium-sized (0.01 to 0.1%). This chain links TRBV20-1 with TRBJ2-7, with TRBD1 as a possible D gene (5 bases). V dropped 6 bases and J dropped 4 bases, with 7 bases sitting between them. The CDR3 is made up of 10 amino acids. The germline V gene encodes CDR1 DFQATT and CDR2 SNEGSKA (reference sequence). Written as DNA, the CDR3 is TGCAGTGCCGCAGGGTACGAGCAGTACTTC. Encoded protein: CSAAGYEQYF.

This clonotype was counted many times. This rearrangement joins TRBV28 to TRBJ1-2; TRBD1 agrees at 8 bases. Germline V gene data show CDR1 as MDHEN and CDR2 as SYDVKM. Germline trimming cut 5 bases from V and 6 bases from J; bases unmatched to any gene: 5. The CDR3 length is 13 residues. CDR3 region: CASSPGGVDGYTF. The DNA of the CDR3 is TGTGCCAGCAGTCCAGGGGGCGTCGATGGCTACACCTTC.

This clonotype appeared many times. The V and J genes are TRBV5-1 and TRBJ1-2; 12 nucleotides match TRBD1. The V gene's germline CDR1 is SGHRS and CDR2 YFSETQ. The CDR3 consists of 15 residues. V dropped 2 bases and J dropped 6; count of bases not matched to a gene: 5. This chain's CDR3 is CASSFGTGGNHGYTF. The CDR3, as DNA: TGCGCCAGCAGCTTTGGGACAGGGGGCAATCATGGCTACACCTTC.

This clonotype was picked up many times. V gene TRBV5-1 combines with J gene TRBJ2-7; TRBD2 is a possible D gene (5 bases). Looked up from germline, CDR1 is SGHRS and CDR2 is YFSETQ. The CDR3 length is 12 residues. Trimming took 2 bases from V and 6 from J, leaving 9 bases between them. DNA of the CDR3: TGCGCCAGCAGCTTCCCCGGGGTCGAGCAGTACTTC. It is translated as CASSFPGVEQYF.

The CDR3 DNA is TGTGCCAGCAAGAGGGGAGTCGCAGATACGCAGTATTTT. Encoded protein: CASKRGVADTQYF. This chain joins TRBV14 and TRBJ2-3; D might be TRBD1 or TRBD2, each matching 5 bases. CDR1 is SGHDN, CDR2 FVKESK, per germline. This CDR3 is 13 amino acids long. The V and J ends lost 7 bases and 4 bases respectively, with 12 bases between them.